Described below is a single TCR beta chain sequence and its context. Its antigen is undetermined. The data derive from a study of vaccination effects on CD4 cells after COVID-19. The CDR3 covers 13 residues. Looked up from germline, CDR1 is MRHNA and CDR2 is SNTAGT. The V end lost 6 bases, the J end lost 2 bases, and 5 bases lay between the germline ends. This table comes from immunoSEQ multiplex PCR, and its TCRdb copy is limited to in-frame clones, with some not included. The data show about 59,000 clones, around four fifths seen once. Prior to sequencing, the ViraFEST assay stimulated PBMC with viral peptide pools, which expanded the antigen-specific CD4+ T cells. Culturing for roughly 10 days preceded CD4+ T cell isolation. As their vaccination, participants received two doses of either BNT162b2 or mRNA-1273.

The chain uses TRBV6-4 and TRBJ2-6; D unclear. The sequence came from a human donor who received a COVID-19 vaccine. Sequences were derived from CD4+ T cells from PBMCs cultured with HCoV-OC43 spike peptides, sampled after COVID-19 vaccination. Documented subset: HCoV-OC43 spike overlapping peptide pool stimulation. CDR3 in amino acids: CASRSTGANVLTF. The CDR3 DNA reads TGTGCCAGCAGATCGACTGGGGCCAACGTCCTGACTTTC.